The clone carrying this T cell receptor (beta chain) was recorded only once. Methods used by the authors: Estimation of nucleated cell counts relied on the amplification of reference gene primers. The protocol was immunoSEQ multiplex PCR, while the TCRdb copy is restricted to in-frame clones and leaves out a portion. The V and J calls and clone size are taken from that table; D and trimming were inferred from the DNA. The data contain about 250,000 clones, 70% to 90% of them singletons. This record comes from a study of blood T cell repertoires in COVID-19. Study-level information: Some COVID-19 samples were acute and others convalescent; all came from the United States, Italy and Spain. Sources were T cells, B-cell-depleted T cells, or PBMCs; the material itself was cDNA or gDNA.

This CDR3 is 15 amino acids long. V was pared by 4 bases and J by 0 bases, with 11 bases between. The germline V gene encodes CDR1 MGHRA and CDR2 YSYEKL. The V and J genes are TRBV4-1 and TRBJ2-3; no definite D call. Sequenced sample: PBMCs or T cells enriched from blood (not recorded which). This receptor was obtained from a woman aged 45 to 65 who had been exposed to COVID-19. CDR3 bases: TGCGCCAGCAGCCCCTTTTTGTCTAGCACAGATACGCAGTATTTT. Translation gives CASSPFLSSTDTQYF.